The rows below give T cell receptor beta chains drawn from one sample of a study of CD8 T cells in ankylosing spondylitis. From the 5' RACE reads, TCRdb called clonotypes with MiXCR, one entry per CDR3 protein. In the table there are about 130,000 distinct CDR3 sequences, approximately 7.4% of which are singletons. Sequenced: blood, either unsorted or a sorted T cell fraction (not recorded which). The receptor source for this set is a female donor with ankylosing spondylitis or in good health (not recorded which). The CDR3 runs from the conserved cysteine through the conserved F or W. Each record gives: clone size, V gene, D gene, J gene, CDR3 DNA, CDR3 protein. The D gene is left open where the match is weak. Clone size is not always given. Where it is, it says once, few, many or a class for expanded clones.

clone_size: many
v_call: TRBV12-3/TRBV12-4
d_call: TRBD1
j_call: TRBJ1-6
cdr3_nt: TGTGCCATAACTGACAGGGTTCCCAATTCACCCCTCCACTTT
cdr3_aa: CAITDRVPNSPLHF

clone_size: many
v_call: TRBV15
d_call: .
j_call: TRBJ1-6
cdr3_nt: TGTGCCACCAGCAGTCTTAGCGGCGGTTCACCCCTCCACTTT
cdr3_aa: CATSSLSGGSPLHF

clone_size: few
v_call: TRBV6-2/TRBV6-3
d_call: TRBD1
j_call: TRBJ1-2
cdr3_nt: TGTGCCAGCACTCAGGGACAGTGGAACTATGGCTACACCTTC
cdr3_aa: CASTQGQWNYGYTF

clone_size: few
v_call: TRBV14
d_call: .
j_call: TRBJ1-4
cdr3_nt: TGTGCCAGCAGCCAATTGGGGGTAACTAATGAAAAACTGTTTTTT
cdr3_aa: CASSQLGVTNEKLFF

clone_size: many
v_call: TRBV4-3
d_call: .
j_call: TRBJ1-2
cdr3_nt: TGCGCCAGCAGCCAAGTCTTGGGGAACTATGGCTACACCTTC
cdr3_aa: CASSQVLGNYGYTF

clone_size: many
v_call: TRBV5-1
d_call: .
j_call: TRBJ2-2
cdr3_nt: TGCGCCAGCAGCTCGGACGGAGAACAAACCGGGGAGCTGTTTTTT
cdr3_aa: CASSSDGEQTGELFF

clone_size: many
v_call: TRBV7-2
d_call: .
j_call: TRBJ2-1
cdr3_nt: TGTGCCAGCAGCTTATCCGGGGGCACGTCCTACAATGAGCAGTTCTTC
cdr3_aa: CASSLSGGTSYNEQFF

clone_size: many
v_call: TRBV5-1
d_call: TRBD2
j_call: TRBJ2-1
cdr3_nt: TGCGCCAGCAGCTTGGTGCCTAGCGGGGGGGCCCACAATGAGCAGTTCTTC
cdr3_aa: CASSLVPSGGAHNEQFF

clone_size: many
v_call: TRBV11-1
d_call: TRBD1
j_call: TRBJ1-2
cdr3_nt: TGTGCCAGCAGCCGAGACAGGGAGAGGAACTATGGCTACACCTTC
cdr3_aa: CASSRDRERNYGYTF

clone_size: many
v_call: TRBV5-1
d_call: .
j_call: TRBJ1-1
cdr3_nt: TGCGCCAGCAGTTATCTTGGGCGAGGCTGGGCTTTCTTT
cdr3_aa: CASSYLGRGWAFF

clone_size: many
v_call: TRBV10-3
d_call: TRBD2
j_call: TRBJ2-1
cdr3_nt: TGTGCCATCAGTGAGGGGCAGCGGGGGGCTTCGGATGAGCAGTTCTTC
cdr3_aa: CAISEGQRGASDEQFF

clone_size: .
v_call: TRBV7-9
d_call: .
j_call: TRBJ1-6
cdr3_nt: TGTGCCAGCAGCTTAGGGGGCAAAACCCTCCACTTT
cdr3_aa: CASSLGGKTLHF

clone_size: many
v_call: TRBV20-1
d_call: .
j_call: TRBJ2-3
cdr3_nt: TGCAGTGCTAGTCTGCGTATAGATACGCAGTATTTT
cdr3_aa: CSASLRIDTQYF

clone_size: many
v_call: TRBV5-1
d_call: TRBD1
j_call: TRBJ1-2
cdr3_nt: TGCGCCAGCAGCTTGGCCGACTTACGACAGGGAGGCTATGGCTACACCTTC
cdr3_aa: CASSLADLRQGGYGYTF

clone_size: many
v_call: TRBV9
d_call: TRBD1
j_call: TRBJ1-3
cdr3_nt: TGTGCCAGCTCGCTCCCGGGACAGGGAAACACCATATATTTT
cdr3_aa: CASSLPGQGNTIYF

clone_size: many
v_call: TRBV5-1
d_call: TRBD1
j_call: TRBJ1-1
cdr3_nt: TGCGCCAGCAGCATTCGGACAGGGGGCGGCACTGAAGCTTTCTTT
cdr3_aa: CASSIRTGGGTEAFF

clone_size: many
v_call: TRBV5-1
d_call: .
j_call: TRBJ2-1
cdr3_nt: TGCGCCAGCAGCCTGGGTGTGGGGGCGCAGTACAATGAGCAGTTCTTC
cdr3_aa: CASSLGVGAQYNEQFF

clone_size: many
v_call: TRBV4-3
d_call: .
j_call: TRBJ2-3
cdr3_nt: TGCGCCAGCAGCCAGCGGACTGGGGGTACGACGCAGTATTTT
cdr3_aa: CASSQRTGGTTQYF

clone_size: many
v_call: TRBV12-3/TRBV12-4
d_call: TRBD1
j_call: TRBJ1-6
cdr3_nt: TGTGCCAGCAGTTTTCTACAGGGGAGTCTTTCACCCCTCCACTTT
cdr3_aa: CASSFLQGSLSPLHF

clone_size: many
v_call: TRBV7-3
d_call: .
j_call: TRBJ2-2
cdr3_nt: TGTGCCAGCAGCTTACGGACCGGGGAGCTGTTTTTT
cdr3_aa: CASSLRTGELFF

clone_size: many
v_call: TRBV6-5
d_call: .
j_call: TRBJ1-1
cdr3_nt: TGTGCCAGCAGTTACTCGACTACCTCGGGGGCTTTCTTT
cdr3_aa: CASSYSTTSGAFF

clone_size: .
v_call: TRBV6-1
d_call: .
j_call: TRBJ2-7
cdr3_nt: TGTGCCAGCAGTGAGACGGTGGGTGTATCCTACGAGCAGTACTTC
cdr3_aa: CASSETVGVSYEQYF

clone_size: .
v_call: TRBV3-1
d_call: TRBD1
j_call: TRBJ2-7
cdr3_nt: TGTGCCAGCAGCCGAGGACAGGGGAGATCGGGCGAGCAGTACTTC
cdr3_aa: CASSRGQGRSGEQYF

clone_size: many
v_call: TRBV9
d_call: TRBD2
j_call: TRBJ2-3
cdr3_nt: TGTGCCAGCAACCGGGGGGGCCAGTCAGATACGCAGTATTTT
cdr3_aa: CASNRGGQSDTQYF

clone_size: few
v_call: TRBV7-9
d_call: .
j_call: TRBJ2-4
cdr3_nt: TGTGCCAGCAGCCCCGGGACCCTGGTTAAAAACATTCAGTACTTC
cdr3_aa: CASSPGTLVKNIQYF

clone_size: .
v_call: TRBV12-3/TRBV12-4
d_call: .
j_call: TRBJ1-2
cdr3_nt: TGTGCCAGCAGCCTAACCTCGGGGGTTAAGGGCTACACCTTC
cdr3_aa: CASSLTSGVKGYTF

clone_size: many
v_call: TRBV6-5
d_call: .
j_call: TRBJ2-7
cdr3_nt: TGTGCCAGCACTTTTGGTCTGGGGGTTGAGCAGTACTTC
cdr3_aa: CASTFGLGVEQYF

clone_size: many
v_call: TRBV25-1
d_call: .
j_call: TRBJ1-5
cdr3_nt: TGTGCCAGCAGTGAGAGTACAGGGTCGGGTCAGCCCCAGCATTTT
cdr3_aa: CASSESTGSGQPQHF

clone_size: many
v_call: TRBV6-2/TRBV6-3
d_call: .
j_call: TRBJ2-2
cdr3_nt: TGTGCCAGCACTCACGCGAAACCGGGACCCGATCTTTTTGCCGGGGAGCTGTTTTTT
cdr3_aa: CASTHAKPGPDLFAGELFF

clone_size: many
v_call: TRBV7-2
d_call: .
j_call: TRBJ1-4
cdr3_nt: TGTGCCAGCAGCCCAGGTGAATCTGAAAAACTGTTTTTT
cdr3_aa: CASSPGESEKLFF

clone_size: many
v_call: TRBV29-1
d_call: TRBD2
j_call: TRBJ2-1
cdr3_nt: TGCAGCGTGGGACTAGCGGGGCCCGGCAATGAGCAGTTCTTC
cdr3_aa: CSVGLAGPGNEQFF

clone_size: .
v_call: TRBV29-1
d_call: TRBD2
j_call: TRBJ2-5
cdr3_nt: TGCAGCGTGGGGGGGACAGAGACCCAGTACTTC
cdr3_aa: CSVGGTETQYF

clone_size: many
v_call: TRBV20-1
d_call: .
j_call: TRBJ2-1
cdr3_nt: TGCAGTGCTAGAGTCCCCTCCGCGGGCGGACAATACAATGAGCAGTTCTTC
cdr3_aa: CSARVPSAGGQYNEQFF

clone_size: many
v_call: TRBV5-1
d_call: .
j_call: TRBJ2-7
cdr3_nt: TGCGCCAGCAGCTTATTCTCCTACGAGCAGTACTTC
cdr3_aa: CASSLFSYEQYF

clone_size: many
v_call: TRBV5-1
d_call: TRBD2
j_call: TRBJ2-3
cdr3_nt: TGCGCCAGCTCCTCTAGCGGGGGGGTTGCAGATACGCAGTATTTT
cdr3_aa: CASSSSGGVADTQYF

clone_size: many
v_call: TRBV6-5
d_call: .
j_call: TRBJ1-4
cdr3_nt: TGTGCCAGCAGTGACTCCTTCCGGGTTAATGAAAAACTGTTTTTT
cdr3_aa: CASSDSFRVNEKLFF

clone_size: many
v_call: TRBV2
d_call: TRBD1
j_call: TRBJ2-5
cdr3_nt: TGTGCCAGCAGTGAACAAAGACAGGGGCCGGTGTACTTC
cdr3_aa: CASSEQRQGPVYF

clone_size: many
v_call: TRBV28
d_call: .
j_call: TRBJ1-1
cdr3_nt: TGTGCCAGCAGTTCCCGGTGGGACACTGAAGCTTTCTTT
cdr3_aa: CASSSRWDTEAFF

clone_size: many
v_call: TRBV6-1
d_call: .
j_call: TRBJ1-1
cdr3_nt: TGTGCCAGCAGTGAGTATCGGACCCTATTTGGTACTGAAGCTTTCTTT
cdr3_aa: CASSEYRTLFGTEAFF

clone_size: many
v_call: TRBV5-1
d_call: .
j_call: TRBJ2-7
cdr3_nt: TGCGCCAGCAGTGTGACAGGTGGTATTTCCTACGAGCAGTACTTC
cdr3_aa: CASSVTGGISYEQYF